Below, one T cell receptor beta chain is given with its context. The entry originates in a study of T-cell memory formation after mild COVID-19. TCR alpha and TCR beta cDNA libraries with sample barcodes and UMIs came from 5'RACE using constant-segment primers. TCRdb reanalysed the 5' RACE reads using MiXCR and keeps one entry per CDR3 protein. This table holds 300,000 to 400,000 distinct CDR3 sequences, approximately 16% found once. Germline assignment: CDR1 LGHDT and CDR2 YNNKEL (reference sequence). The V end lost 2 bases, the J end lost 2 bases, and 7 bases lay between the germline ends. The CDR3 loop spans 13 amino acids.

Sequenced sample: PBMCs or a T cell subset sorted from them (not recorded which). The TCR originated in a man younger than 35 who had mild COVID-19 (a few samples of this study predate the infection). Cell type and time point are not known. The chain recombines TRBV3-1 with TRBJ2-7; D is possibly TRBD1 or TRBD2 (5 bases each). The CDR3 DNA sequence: TGTGCCAGCAGCCAACGGGGCACCTACGAGCAGTACTTC. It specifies CASSQRGTYEQYF.